Shown below are 10 T cell receptor beta chains from a single sample sequenced in a study of T cells in tuberculosis. TCRdb keeps only in-frame clones here, not all; method: immunoSEQ multiplex PCR. Here the sample spans 20,000 to 25,000 clones, 75% to 90% being singletons. The specimen sequenced was PBMCs. The origin of the receptors is a donor aged 10-29 years with latent tuberculosis or without tuberculosis infection.

This clone was detected once. The chain links TRBV28 to TRBJ1-4; TRBD1 matches 11 bases. CDR1 MDHEN and CDR2 SYDVKM come from the germline V gene. Trimming at V came to 8 bases and at J to 1 base, leaving 9 bases not matched to a gene. CDR3 length equals 17 residues. For the CDR3, the DNA is TGTGCCAGCGGGACAGGGGGAGGGTCGGGAACTAATGAAAAACTGTTTTTT. It translates to CASGTGGGSGTNEKLFF.

The genes are TRBV11-2 and TRBJ2-3, with D maybe TRBD2 (6 bases). The CDR3 has 13 amino acids. Trimming took 4 bases from V and 6 from J, leaving 11 bases between them. CDR1 SGHAT and CDR2 FQNNGV come from the germline V gene. The CDR3 DNA reads TGTGCCAGCAGCTCTGCGGGGTGGGATACGCAGTATTTT. Its protein is CASSSAGWDTQYF. Full variable domain (rest looked up from reference TRBV11-2 and TRBJ2-3): EAGVAQSPRYKIIEKRQSVAFWCNPISGHATLYWYQQILGQGPKLLIQFQNNGVVDDSQLPKDRFSAERLKGVDSTLKIQPAKLEDSAVYLCASSSAGWDTQYFGPGTRLTVL.

V gene TRBV27 combines with J gene TRBJ1-6; D call uncertain. The V and J ends lost 2 bases and 2 bases respectively, with 10 bases between them. Germline assignment: CDR1 MNHEY and CDR2 SMNVEV (reference sequence). This CDR3 contains 16 residues. The CDR3 region is CASSLRESTYNSPLHF. CDR3 in DNA: TGTGCCAGCAGTTTAAGGGAGAGTACCTATAATTCACCCCTCCACTTT.

V gene TRBV19 combines with J gene TRBJ2-1; D gene uncertain. V lost 7 bases, J lost 0 bases, and 10 bases lay in between. The V gene's germline CDR1 is LNHDA and CDR2 SQIVND (reference sequence). The CDR3 extends over 14 amino acids. Here the CDR3 DNA reads TGTGCCAGTACTATCCGGAGCTCCTACAATGAGCAGTTCTTC. Residues: CASTIRSSYNEQFF.

The count of this clone is one. J is TRBJ1-1 and V is TRBV2; 8 bases map to TRBD1. Trimming cost V 11 bases and J 2 bases; bases outside gene matches: 10. CDR1 and CDR2 from the germline V gene are SNHLY and FYNNEI. This CDR3 is 14 amino acids long. The CDR3 loop reads CASTDRVANTEAFF. The CDR3 bases are TGTGCCTCAACGGACAGGGTAGCAAACACTGAAGCTTTCTTT. The full variable domain, rest sourced from reference TRBV2 and TRBJ1-1, is EPEVTQTPSHQVTQMGQEVILRCVPISNHLYFYWYRQILGQKVEFLVSFYNNEISEKSEIFDDQFSVERPDGSNFTLKIRSTKLEDSAMYFCASTDRVANTEAFFGQGTRLTVV.

This rearrangement joins TRBV7-2 to TRBJ2-5; 11 bases match TRBD1. This CDR3 comprises 15 residues. V lost 5 bases, J lost 5 bases, and 7 bases stayed unmatched. Germline V gives CDR1 SGHTA, CDR2 FQGNSA. The CDR3 nucleotides are TGTGCCAGCAGCCTAGGGACAGGGGGTTGGGAGACCCAGTACTTC. It is translated as CASSLGTGGWETQYF. The full variable domain, its missing parts supplied by reference TRBV7-2 and TRBJ2-5, is GAGVSQSPSNKVTEKGKDVELRCDPISGHTALYWYRQSLGQGLEFLIYFQGNSAPDKSGLPSDRFSAERTGGSVSTLTIQRTQQEDSAVYLCASSLGTGGWETQYFGPGTRLLVL.

There are a few counts of this clone. This chain links TRBV27 with TRBJ2-5, with TRBD1 matching over 12 bases. Germline loops: CDR1 MNHEY, CDR2 SMNVEV (reference sequence). The CDR3 is 16 residues long. Losses at the gene ends were 5 bases for V and 6 bases for J; bases not matched to a gene: 10. The CDR3 DNA follows: TGTGCCAGCAGTCCGACCGGGACAGGGGGCCTGAAGACCCAGTACTTC. It codes for CASSPTGTGGLKTQYF.

The chain has TRBV27 and TRBJ2-7; 7 bases fit TRBD1. V shed 5 bases and J 5 bases; nucleotides not matched to a gene: 3. Germline loops: CDR1 MNHEY, CDR2 SMNVEV (reference sequence). The CDR3 length is 12 residues. DNA for the CDR3: TGTGCCAGCAGTGAACAGGGGCACGAGCAGTACTTC. It yields the protein CASSEQGHEQYF.

The CDR3 is CASTRQGLVYEQYF. CDR3 coding DNA: TGTGCCAGCACCAGACAGGGCCTAGTGTACGAGCAGTACTTC. This chain joins TRBV6-6 and TRBJ2-7; 7 positions agree with TRBD1. Trimming cost V 7 bases and J 4 bases; bases outside gene matches: 10. The CDR3 runs to 14 residues. Looked up from germline, CDR1 is MNHNY and CDR2 is SVGAGI (reference sequence).

The chain carries TRBV6-6 and TRBJ2-7; the D is unclear. V was cut by 7 bases and J by 1 base, with 11 bases left in between. The CDR3 loop spans 13 amino acids. CDR1 and CDR2 (germline): MNHNY, SVGAGI (reference sequence). The CDR3 sequence is CASTPWPSYEQYF. In nucleotides, the CDR3 is TGTGCCAGCACCCCCTGGCCTTCCTACGAGCAGTACTTC.